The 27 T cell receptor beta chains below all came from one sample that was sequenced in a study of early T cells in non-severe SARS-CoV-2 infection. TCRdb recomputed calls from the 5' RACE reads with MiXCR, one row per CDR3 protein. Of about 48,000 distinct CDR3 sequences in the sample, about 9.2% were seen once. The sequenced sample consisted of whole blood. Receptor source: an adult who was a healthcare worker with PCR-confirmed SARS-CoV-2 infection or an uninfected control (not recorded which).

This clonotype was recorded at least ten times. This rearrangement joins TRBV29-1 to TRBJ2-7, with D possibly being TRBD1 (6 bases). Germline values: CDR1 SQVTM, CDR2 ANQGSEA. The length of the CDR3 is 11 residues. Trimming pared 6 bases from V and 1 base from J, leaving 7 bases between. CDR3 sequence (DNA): TGCAGCGTCCAGGGGTCCTACGAGCAGTACTTC. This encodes CSVQGSYEQYF.

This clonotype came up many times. The CDR3 reads CASSLGTGENTDTQYF. In nucleotides, the CDR3 is TGTGCCAGCAGTCTCGGGACAGGGGAAAACACAGATACGCAGTATTTT. This chain uses TRBV12-3 or TRBV12-4 with TRBJ2-3; 10 positions agree with TRBD1. This CDR3 comprises 16 residues. Trimming cost V 5 bases and J 2 bases; bases outside gene matches: 7.

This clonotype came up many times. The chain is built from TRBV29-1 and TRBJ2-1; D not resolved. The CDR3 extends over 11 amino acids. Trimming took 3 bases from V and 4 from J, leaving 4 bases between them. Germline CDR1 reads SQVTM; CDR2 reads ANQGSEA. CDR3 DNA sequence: TGCAGCGTTGACCCATACAATGAGCAGTTCTTC. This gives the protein CSVDPYNEQFF.

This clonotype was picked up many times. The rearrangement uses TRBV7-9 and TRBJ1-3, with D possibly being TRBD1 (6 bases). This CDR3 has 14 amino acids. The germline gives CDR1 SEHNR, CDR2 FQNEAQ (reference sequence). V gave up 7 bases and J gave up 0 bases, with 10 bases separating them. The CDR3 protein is CASIPGDSGNTIYF. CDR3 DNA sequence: TGTGCCAGCATCCCAGGGGACTCTGGAAACACCATATATTTT. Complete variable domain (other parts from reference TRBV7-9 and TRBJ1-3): DTGVSQNPRHKITKRGQNVTFRCDPISEHNRLYWYRQTLGQGPEFLTYFQNEAQLEKSRLLSDRFSAERPKGSFSTLEIQRTEQGDSAMYLCASIPGDSGNTIYFGEGSWLTVV.

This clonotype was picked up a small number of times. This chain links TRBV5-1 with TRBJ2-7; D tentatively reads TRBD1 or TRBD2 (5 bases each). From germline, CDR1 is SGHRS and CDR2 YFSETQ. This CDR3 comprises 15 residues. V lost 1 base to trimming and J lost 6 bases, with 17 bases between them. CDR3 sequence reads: CASSLLTGTPSEQYF. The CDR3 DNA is TGCGCCAGCAGCTTGCTCACCGGGACCCCTTCCGAGCAGTACTTC.

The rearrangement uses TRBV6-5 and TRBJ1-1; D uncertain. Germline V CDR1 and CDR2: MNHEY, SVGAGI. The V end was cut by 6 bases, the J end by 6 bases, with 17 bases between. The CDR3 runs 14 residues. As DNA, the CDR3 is TGTGCCAGCAGGCCCGTCGGGGATTGGTCTGAAGCTTTCTTT. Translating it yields CASRPVGDWSEAFF.

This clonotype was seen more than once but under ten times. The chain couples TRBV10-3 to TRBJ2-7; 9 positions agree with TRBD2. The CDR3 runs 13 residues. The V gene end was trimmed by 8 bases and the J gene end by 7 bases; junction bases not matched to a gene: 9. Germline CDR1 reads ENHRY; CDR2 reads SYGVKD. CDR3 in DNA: TGTGCCATCGCGATAGCGGGAGAGAGGGAGCAGTACTTC. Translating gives CAIAIAGEREQYF.

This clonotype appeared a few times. The CDR3 DNA sequence: TGTGCCAGCAGGGGAGGGACATTAAGCACAGATACGCAGTATTTT. This sequence encodes CASRGGTLSTDTQYF. The genes are TRBV2 and TRBJ2-3; possibly TRBD2 for D (7 bases). CDR3 length equals 15 residues. The V gene lost 6 bases and the J gene lost 0 bases, with 13 bases spanning the gap. CDR1 is SNHLY, CDR2 FYNNEI, per germline.

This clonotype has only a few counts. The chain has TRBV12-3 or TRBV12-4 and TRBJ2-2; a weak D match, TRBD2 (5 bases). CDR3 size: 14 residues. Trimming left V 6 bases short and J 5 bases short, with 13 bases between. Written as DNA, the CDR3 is TGTGCCAGCAGACCCCTGGGCGGGACCGGGGAGCTGTTTTTT. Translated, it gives CASRPLGGTGELFF.

The CDR3 DNA is TGTGCCACCAGCAGAGGACCCTACGAGCAGTACTTC. Translation gives CATSRGPYEQYF. The chain carries TRBV15 and TRBJ2-7; D not certain. The CDR3 runs to 12 residues. Trimming took off 1 base at V and 2 bases at J, with 3 bases between the two ends. CDR1 and CDR2 from the germline V gene are LNHNV and YYDKDF (reference sequence).

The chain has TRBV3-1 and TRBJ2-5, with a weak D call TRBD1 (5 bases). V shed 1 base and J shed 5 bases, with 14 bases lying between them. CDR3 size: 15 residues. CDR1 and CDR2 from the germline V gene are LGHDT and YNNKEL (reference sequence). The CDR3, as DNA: TGTGCCAGCAGCCAAGGGGGCTTCGCAGGGGAGACCCAGTACTTC. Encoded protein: CASSQGGFAGETQYF.

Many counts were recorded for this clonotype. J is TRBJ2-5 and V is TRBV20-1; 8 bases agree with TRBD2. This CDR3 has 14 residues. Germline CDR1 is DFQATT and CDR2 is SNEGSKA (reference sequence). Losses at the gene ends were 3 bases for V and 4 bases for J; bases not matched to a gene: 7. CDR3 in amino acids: CSARGSGSGETQYF. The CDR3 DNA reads TGCAGTGCTAGGGGCAGCGGGAGCGGAGAGACCCAGTACTTC.

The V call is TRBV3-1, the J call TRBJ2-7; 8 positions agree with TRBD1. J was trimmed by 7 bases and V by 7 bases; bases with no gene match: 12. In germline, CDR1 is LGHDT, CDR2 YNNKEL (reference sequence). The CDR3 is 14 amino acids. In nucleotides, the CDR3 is TGTGCCAGCACCATAAGGACAGGGTCCCGTGAGCAGTACTTC. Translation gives CASTIRTGSREQYF.

The CDR3 here is CASGLGLEQYF. As DNA, the CDR3 is TGTGCTAGTGGTTTGGGATTGGAGCAGTACTTC. J is TRBJ2-7 and V is TRBV12-5; D not certain. The CDR3 is 11 amino acids. V was pared by 1 base and J by 7 bases, with 5 bases between. Germline V CDR1 and CDR2: LGHNT, FRNRAP.

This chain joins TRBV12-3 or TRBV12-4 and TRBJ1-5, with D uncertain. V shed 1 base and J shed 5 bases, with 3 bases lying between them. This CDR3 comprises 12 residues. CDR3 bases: TGTGCCAGCAGTTTAGACGATCAGCCCCAGCATTTT. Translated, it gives CASSLDDQPQHF.

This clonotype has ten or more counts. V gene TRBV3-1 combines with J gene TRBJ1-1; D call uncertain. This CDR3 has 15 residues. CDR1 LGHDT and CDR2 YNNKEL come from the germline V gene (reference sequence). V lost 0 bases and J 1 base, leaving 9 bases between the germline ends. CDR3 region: CASSQDGGRNTEAFF. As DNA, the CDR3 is TGTGCCAGCAGCCAAGATGGAGGGCGGAACACTGAAGCTTTCTTT.

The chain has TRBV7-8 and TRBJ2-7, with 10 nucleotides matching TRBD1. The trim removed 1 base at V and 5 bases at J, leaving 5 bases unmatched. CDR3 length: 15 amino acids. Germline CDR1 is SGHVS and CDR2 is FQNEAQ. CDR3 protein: CASSLEGQGNHEQYF. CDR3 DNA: TGTGCCAGCAGCTTAGAGGGACAGGGGAATCACGAGCAGTACTTC. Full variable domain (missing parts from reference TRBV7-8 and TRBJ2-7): GAGVSQSPRYKVAKRGQDVALRCDPISGHVSLFWYQQALGQGPEFLTYFQNEAQLDKSGLPSDRFFAERPEGSVSTLKIQRTQQEDSAVYLCASSLEGQGNHEQYFGPGTRLTVT.

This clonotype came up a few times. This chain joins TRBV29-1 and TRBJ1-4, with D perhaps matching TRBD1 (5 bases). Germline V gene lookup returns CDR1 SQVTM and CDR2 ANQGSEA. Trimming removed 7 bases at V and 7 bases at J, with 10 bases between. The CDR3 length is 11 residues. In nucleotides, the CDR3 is TGCAGCGGCGTCAGGGCTGAAAAACTGTTTTTT. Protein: CSGVRAEKLFF.

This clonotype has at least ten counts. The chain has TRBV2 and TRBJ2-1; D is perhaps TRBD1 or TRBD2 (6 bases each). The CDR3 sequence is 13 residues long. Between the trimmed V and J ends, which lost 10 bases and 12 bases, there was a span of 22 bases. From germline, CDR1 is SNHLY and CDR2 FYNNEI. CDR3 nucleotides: TGTGCCACCGGAGGGGGGACAATCGCCTCGCAGTTCTTC. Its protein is CATGGGTIASQFF.

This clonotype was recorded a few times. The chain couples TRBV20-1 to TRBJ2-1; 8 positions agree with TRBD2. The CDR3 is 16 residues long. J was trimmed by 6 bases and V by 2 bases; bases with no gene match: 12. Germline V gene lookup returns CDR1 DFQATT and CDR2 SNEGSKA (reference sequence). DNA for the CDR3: TGCAGTGCTAGACCCCCCGGGGCGGGAGGCCGCAATGAGCAGTTCTTC. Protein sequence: CSARPPGAGGRNEQFF.

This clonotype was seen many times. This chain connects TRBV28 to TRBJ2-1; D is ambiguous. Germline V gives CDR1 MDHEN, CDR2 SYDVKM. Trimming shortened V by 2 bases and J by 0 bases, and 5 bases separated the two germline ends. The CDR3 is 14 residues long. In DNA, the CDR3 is TGTGCCAGCAGTTTAGACGGCTCCTACAATGAGCAGTTCTTC. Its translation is CASSLDGSYNEQFF. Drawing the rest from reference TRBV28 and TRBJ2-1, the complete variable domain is DVKVTQSSRYLVKRTGEKVFLECVQDMDHENMFWYRQDPGLGLRLIYFSYDVKMKEKGDIPEGYSVSREKKERFSLILESASTNQTSMYLCASSLDGSYNEQFFGPGTRLTVL.

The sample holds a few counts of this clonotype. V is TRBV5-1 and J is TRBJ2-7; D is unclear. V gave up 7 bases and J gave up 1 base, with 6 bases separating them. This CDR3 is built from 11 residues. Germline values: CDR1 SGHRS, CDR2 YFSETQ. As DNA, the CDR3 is TGCGCCAGCCGCGAGTCCTACGAGCAGTACTTC. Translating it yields CASRESYEQYF.

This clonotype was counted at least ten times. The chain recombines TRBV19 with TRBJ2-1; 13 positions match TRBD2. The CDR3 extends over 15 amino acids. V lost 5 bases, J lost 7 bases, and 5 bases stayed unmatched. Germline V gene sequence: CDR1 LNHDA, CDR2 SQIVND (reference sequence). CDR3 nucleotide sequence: TGTGCCAGTAGTGTAGGGACTAGCGGGATTAATGAGCAGTTCTTC. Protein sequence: CASSVGTSGINEQFF.

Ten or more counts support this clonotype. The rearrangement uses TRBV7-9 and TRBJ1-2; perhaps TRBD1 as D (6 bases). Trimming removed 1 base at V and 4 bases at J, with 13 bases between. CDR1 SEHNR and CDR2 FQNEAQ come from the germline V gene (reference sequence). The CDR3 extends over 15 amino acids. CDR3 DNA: TGTGCCAGCAGCTTAGAACCATCGGACAGCTATGGCTACACCTTC. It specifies CASSLEPSDSYGYTF.

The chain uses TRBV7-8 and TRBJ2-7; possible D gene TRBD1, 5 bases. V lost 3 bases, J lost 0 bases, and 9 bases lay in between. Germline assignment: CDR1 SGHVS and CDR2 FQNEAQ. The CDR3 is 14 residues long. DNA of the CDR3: TGTGCCAGCAGCTTTGCGCAGGGCTCCTACGAGCAGTACTTC. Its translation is CASSFAQGSYEQYF.

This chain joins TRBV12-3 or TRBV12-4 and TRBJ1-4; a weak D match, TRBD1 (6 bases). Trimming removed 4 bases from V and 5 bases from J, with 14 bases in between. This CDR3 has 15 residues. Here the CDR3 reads CASSSGTIRNEKLFF. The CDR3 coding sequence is TGTGCCAGCAGTTCCGGGACAATTAGGAATGAAAAACTGTTTTTT.

The CDR3 bases are TGTGCCAGCAGGCCGGCAGAAACCTACGAGCAGTACTTC. Protein sequence: CASRPAETYEQYF. This chain uses TRBV28 with TRBJ2-7, with D hard to call. Germline values: CDR1 MDHEN, CDR2 SYDVKM. Trimming removed 6 bases from V and 2 bases from J, with 11 bases in between. The CDR3 length is 13 residues.